Below are 30 T cell receptor beta chains sequenced from a single sample in a study of T-cell reconstitution after alpha-beta-depleted transplantation in children. A library of TCRbeta sequences, prepared with unique molecular identifiers, was generated. MiXCR, applied by TCRdb to the PCR reads, yields one record per CDR3 protein. This sample yields 90,000 to 130,000 distinct CDR3 sequences, of which about 9.3% are seen a single time; approximately 7.9% belongs to the top ten. The specimen comprised PBMCs from the stem cell graft donor, sampled from the stem cell graft. The receptors stem from a human donor who donated a stem cell graft to a child with acute lymphoblastic leukemia.

This clonotype showed up just a few times. Given a much more abundant clone one base away, this may be a read error. The J gene is TRBJ2-4, the V gene TRBV7-2; TRBD1 or TRBD2 may be the D gene (7 bases each). Germline lookup yields CDR1 SGHTA and CDR2 FQGNSA. The CDR3 loop spans 14 amino acids. Between the trimmed V and J ends, which lost 3 bases and 12 bases, there was a span of 18 bases. The CDR3 region is CASSFSGEGDSQYF. As DNA, the CDR3 is TGTGCCAGCAGCTTCTCAGGGGAGGGGGACAGTCAGTACTTC.

The V call is TRBV27, the J call TRBJ2-1, with D possibly called TRBD1 or TRBD2 (5 bases each). Trimming took off 5 bases at V and 10 bases at J, with 12 bases between the two ends. CDR1 MNHEY and CDR2 SMNVEV come from the germline V gene (reference sequence). The CDR3 covers 12 residues. CDR3 DNA sequence: TGTGCCAGCAGTCCCCAGGGACGGGAGCAGTTCTTC. Translating gives CASSPQGREQFF.

This clonotype was counted a single time. This may come from a read error, since a much larger clone is one base off. The CDR3 here is CASSPPDRVEKLFF. CDR3 sequence (DNA): TGTGCCAGCAGCCCTCCGGACAGGGTAGAAAAACTGTTTTTT. The chain recombines TRBV7-2 with TRBJ1-4, with 8 bases lining up with TRBD1. The junction had 7 bases not matched to a gene; V was cut back by 5 bases and J by 8 bases. CDR1 SGHTA and CDR2 FQGNSA come from the germline V gene. The CDR3 contains 14 residues. Full variable domain (missing parts from reference TRBV7-2 and TRBJ1-4): GAGVSQSPSNKVTEKGKDVELRCDPISGHTALYWYRQSLGQGLEFLIYFQGNSAPDKSGLPSDRFSAERTGGSVSTLTIQRTQQEDSAVYLCASSPPDRVEKLFFGSGTQLSVL.

This clonotype was counted many times. The rearrangement uses TRBV12-3 or TRBV12-4 and TRBJ2-1; 9 nucleotides line up with TRBD2. The CDR3 loop spans 15 amino acids. V lost 5 bases, J lost 1 base, and 3 bases stayed unmatched. CDR3 loop: CASSKREESYNEQFF. The CDR3 nucleotides are TGTGCCAGCAGTAAGCGGGAGGAATCCTACAATGAGCAGTTCTTC.

This clonotype was counted many times. The CDR3 DNA reads TGTGCCAGCAGCCCCATGGGAGGCTCTGGGGCCAACGTCCTGACTTTC. Protein sequence: CASSPMGGSGANVLTF. The gene calls are TRBV9 and TRBJ2-6; TRBD2 might be the D (6 bases). The germline V gene has CDR1 SGDLS and CDR2 YYNGEE. V lost 4 bases to trimming and J lost 0 bases, with 11 bases between them. The CDR3 totals 16 residues.

This clonotype was seen many times. This rearrangement joins TRBV5-1 to TRBJ2-1, with 8 bases fitting TRBD2. J gave up 4 bases and V 4 bases, and 16 bases lay outside the gene matches. The length of the CDR3 is 18 residues. Germline lookup yields CDR1 SGHRS and CDR2 YFSETQ. CDR3 nucleotides: TGCGCCAGCAGCGACTACTTCATGGCGGGGGGACTGTACAATGAGCAGTTCTTC. Its protein product is CASSDYFMAGGLYNEQFF.

This clonotype was seen once. The gene calls are TRBV12-3 or TRBV12-4 and TRBJ1-4; possible D gene TRBD1, 5 bases. This CDR3 comprises 14 residues. V was shortened by 4 bases and J by 5 bases, with 11 bases between the two germline ends. The CDR3 region is CASSSGTENEKLFF. DNA for the CDR3: TGTGCCAGCAGTTCCGGGACTGAAAATGAAAAACTGTTTTTT.

In this sample, this clonotype turned up many times. This chain joins TRBV7-2 and TRBJ1-5, with D uncertain. With 3 bases removed from V and 7 bases from J, the gap between germline ends came to 10 bases. The CDR3 has 13 amino acids. Germline V gives CDR1 SGHTA, CDR2 FQGNSA. As DNA, the CDR3 is TGTGCCAGCAGCTTGAGGCAGCGGCAGCCCCAGCATTTT. It specifies CASSLRQRQPQHF.

This clonotype was observed many times. The chain links TRBV9 to TRBJ2-3, with D tentatively TRBD1 or TRBD2 (5 bases each). V lost 6 bases, J lost 3 bases, and 20 bases lay in between. Per germline, CDR1 SGDLS and CDR2 YYNGEE. This CDR3 is 16 amino acids long. CDR3 amino acids: CASNPTREGTTDTQYF. The CDR3 DNA is TGTGCCAGCAACCCGACGAGAGAGGGGACGACAGATACGCAGTATTTT.

This clonotype was picked up many times. V gene TRBV29-1 combines with J gene TRBJ1-2, with D perhaps matching TRBD1 (6 bases). The CDR3 loop spans 13 amino acids. The germline gives CDR1 SQVTM, CDR2 ANQGSEA. Trimming took 1 base from V and 6 from J, leaving 12 bases between them. CDR3 nucleotide sequence: TGCAGCGTTGAAGGCCAGGGGAGGGATGGCTACACCTTC. Its protein is CSVEGQGRDGYTF.

This clonotype was seen many times. This chain uses TRBV12-3 or TRBV12-4 with TRBJ1-4, with D possibly TRBD1 on 6 matching bases. The CDR3 is 14 residues long. Trimming left V 2 bases short and J 2 bases short, with 6 bases between. The CDR3 loop is CASSLTGTNEKLFF. CDR3 nucleotide sequence: TGTGCCAGCAGTTTAACAGGGACTAATGAAAAACTGTTTTTT.

This clonotype was detected many times. The genes are TRBV29-1 and TRBJ2-7; no definite D call. V was pared by 5 bases and J by 1 base, with 9 bases between. The germline V gene has CDR1 SQVTM and CDR2 ANQGSEA. The CDR3 totals 12 residues. CDR3 region: CSVFQSSYEQYF. CDR3 bases: TGCAGCGTTTTTCAGTCTTCCTACGAGCAGTACTTC.

A note on this clonotype: A read error may explain this, as a much larger clone is one base away. The CDR3 spells CASSSVSYAQYF. The CDR3, as DNA: TGCGCCAGCAGCTCGGTGTCCTACGCGCAGTACTTC. The rearrangement joins TRBV5-1 to TRBJ2-7; D gene ambiguous. The CDR3 covers 12 residues. Germline CDR1 reads SGHRS; CDR2 reads YFSETQ.

This clonotype came up many times. The chain links TRBV5-1 to TRBJ2-1; D uncertain. Germline CDR1 and CDR2: SGHRS and YFSETQ. Between the trimmed V and J ends, which lost 0 bases and 0 bases, there was a span of 10 bases. The CDR3 has 16 residues. For the CDR3, the DNA is TGCGCCAGCAGCTTGGGCTCGAGGAACTCCTACAATGAGCAGTTCTTC. Residues: CASSLGSRNSYNEQFF.

In its sample, this clonotype was seen many times. This chain uses TRBV7-8 with TRBJ2-4; the D call may be TRBD1 or TRBD2 (5 bases each). The CDR3 has 13 residues. V lost 8 bases and J 6 bases, leaving 14 bases between the germline ends. Germline lookup yields CDR1 SGHVS and CDR2 FQNEAQ. CDR3 loop: CASGGYPLNIQYF. The DNA of the CDR3 is TGTGCCAGCGGGGGTTATCCGCTAAACATTCAGTACTTC.

This clonotype has ten or more counts. The chain recombines TRBV5-5 with TRBJ2-7, with TRBD1 identical over 7 bases. This CDR3 is 16 amino acids long. Trimming cost V 2 bases and J 4 bases; bases outside gene matches: 12. Germline CDR1 reads SGHKS; CDR2 reads YYEKEE (reference sequence). The CDR3 sequence: CASSFDRDVGLYEQYF. CDR3 sequence (DNA): TGTGCCAGCAGCTTCGACAGGGATGTTGGCCTATACGAGCAGTACTTC.

Ten or more counts support this clonotype. V usage is TRBV29-1 and J usage is TRBJ2-4; D is perhaps TRBD1 (5 bases). V was cut by 6 bases and J by 0 bases, with 15 bases left in between. The V gene's germline CDR1 is SQVTM and CDR2 ANQGSEA. The CDR3 runs 15 residues. The CDR3 DNA follows: TGCAGCGTCCTGACAGACCCACTAGCCAAAAACATTCAGTACTTC. Amino acid sequence: CSVLTDPLAKNIQYF.

This clonotype was picked up many times. The rearrangement uses TRBV19 and TRBJ2-2; D gene unclear. Germline CDR1 reads LNHDA; CDR2 reads SQIVND (reference sequence). V lost 7 bases and J 3 bases, leaving 6 bases between the germline ends. The CDR3 loop spans 12 amino acids. The chain's CDR3 is CASNRYTGELFF. CDR3 sequence (DNA): TGTGCCAGTAATCGGTACACCGGGGAGCTGTTTTTT.

The table lists this clonotype with many counts. The chain combines TRBV10-3 with TRBJ1-1; D not certain. Trimming left V 5 bases short and J 0 bases short, with 7 bases between. The CDR3 runs 13 residues. CDR1 and CDR2 (germline): ENHRY, SYGVKD. In DNA, the CDR3 is TGTGCCATCAGTTCACACCTGAACACTGAAGCTTTCTTT. This translates into CAISSHLNTEAFF.

This clonotype was detected many times. The chain uses TRBV12-3 or TRBV12-4 and TRBJ1-2, with 10 nucleotides matching TRBD1. V was clipped by 6 bases and J by 5 bases; unmatched bases: 9. CDR3 length: 15 amino acids. Here the CDR3 DNA reads TGTGCCAGCAGCCCTTGGGACAGGGGTGGGTATGGCTACACCTTC. It is translated as CASSPWDRGGYGYTF.

This clonotype was seen many times. This sequence joins TRBV12-3 or TRBV12-4 and TRBJ1-4; no firm D call. The CDR3 loop spans 17 amino acids. V was shortened by 5 bases and J by 1 base, with 17 bases between the two germline ends. This CDR3 reads CASSTALWEETNEKLFF. The CDR3 DNA reads TGTGCCAGCAGTACAGCCCTTTGGGAGGAAACTAATGAAAAACTGTTTTTT.

This clonotype was recorded at least ten times. The chain couples TRBV5-1 to TRBJ2-1, with D tentatively TRBD1 or TRBD2 (5 bases each). CDR3 length: 15 residues. The germline V gene encodes CDR1 SGHRS and CDR2 YFSETQ. The ends were cut back, 0 bases at V and 4 bases at J, with 11 bases in the middle. In nucleotides, the CDR3 is TGCGCCAGCAGCTTGGGGGGGTCCGGGTACAATGAGCAGTTCTTC. Its protein product is CASSLGGSGYNEQFF.

This clonotype has a count of ten or more. The CDR3 nucleotides read TGTGCCAGCAGCTTGGACAAGGGATATATCTACGAGCAGTACTTC. It specifies CASSLDKGYIYEQYF. V usage is TRBV5-6 and J usage is TRBJ2-7; no clear D. Trimming shortened V by 0 bases and J by 3 bases, and 13 bases separated the two germline ends. This CDR3 is 15 amino acids long. Germline CDR1 and CDR2: SGHDT and YYEEEE.

This clonotype was observed at least ten times. V usage is TRBV7-6 and J usage is TRBJ2-5; tentative D call: TRBD2 (6 bases). This CDR3 region has 12 residues. Germline CDR1 and CDR2: SGHVS and FNYEAQ. The V end was cut by 5 bases, the J end by 4 bases, with 8 bases between. The CDR3 here is CASSPGRETQYF. In DNA, the CDR3 is TGTGCCAGCAGCCCCGGGAGAGAGACCCAGTACTTC.

This clonotype was detected ten times or more. The chain recombines TRBV29-1 with TRBJ1-2; possible D gene TRBD1, 6 bases. CDR1 is SQVTM, CDR2 ANQGSEA, per germline. Trimming pared 4 bases from V and 4 bases from J, leaving 13 bases between. The CDR3 runs to 13 residues. CDR3 sequence reads: CSVARGGGYGYTF. The CDR3 DNA sequence: TGCAGCGTTGCTCGGGGGGGCGGCTATGGCTACACCTTC.

This clonotype was seen repeatedly, ten times or more. The V call is TRBV5-6, the J call TRBJ2-1, with D possibly being TRBD2 (7 bases). The CDR3 is 12 amino acids. CDR1 is SGHDT and CDR2 is YYEEEE in the germline V gene. V was shortened by 4 bases and J by 15 bases, with 17 bases between the two germline ends. CDR3 residues: CASSTLGGPTFF. The CDR3 DNA reads as TGTGCCAGCAGCACACTCGGGGGGCCTACGTTCTTC.

This clonotype was counted many times. V usage is TRBV20-1 and J usage is TRBJ2-6; D ambiguous. The CDR3 has 18 amino acids. V was pared by 0 bases and J by 0 bases, with 15 bases between. Looked up from germline, CDR1 is DFQATT and CDR2 is SNEGSKA (reference sequence). This CDR3 reads CSARELGSARSGANVLTF. CDR3 DNA sequence: TGCAGTGCTAGAGAACTTGGGTCGGCGCGCTCTGGGGCCAACGTCCTGACTTTC.

V gene TRBV18 combines with J gene TRBJ2-7, with D maybe TRBD1 (6 bases). Germline assignment: CDR1 KGHSH and CDR2 LQKENI. This CDR3 is built from 15 residues. Trimming shortened V by 1 base and J by 4 bases, and 14 bases separated the two germline ends. The CDR3 bases are TGTGCCAGCTCACCACGCCGGACAGAAGGTTACGAGCAGTACTTC. Its translation: CASSPRRTEGYEQYF.

This clonotype was seen repeatedly, ten times or more. This chain joins TRBV29-1 and TRBJ1-2; 9 nucleotides line up with TRBD1. With 7 bases clipped from V and 3 bases from J, the junction kept 6 bases outside the gene matches. This CDR3 has 13 amino acids. In germline, CDR1 is SQVTM, CDR2 ANQGSEA. The CDR3 region is CSGQTGGDYGYTF. CDR3 nucleotides: TGCAGCGGACAGACAGGGGGGGACTATGGCTACACCTTC.

This clonotype was picked up many times. The CDR3 spells CASSFSSSGDTQYF. The CDR3 bases are TGTGCCAGCAGTTTCTCGTCTAGTGGCGATACGCAGTATTTT. The chain combines TRBV12-3 or TRBV12-4 with TRBJ2-3; unclear D gene. This CDR3 contains 14 residues. V gave up 3 bases and J gave up 6 bases, with 13 bases separating them.